The rows below give T cell receptor beta chains drawn from one sample of a study of OX40 agonist ivuxolimab in advanced cancers. Here immunoSEQ multiplex PCR was the method, and the copy in TCRdb shows in-frame clones only, minus some. The data hold more than 60,000 clones, with approximately 94% observed a single time. The sequencing used CD4+ or CD8+ T cells sorted from blood, collected in a trial of the OX40 agonist ivuxolimab. These receptors were taken from an adult with an advanced solid tumor such as melanoma, head and neck, liver or kidney cancer. Each CDR3 is given without its conserved first and last residue. The order of the fields is CDR3 protein, V gene, CDR3 length, J gene, D gene. D genes are given only for firm matches.

ASSPAGPGGSVNEQF	TRBV4-1	15	TRBJ2-1	TRBD2
ASSETSGAYEQY	TRBV6-5	12	TRBJ2-7	TRBD2
ASSPRGQANQPQH	TRBV7-6	13	TRBJ1-5	TRBD1
ASSRSGTIYEQY	TRBV7-9	12	TRBJ2-7	.
ASSSPTGGSYEQY	TRBV28	13	TRBJ2-7	TRBD1
ASSPPDGSYEQY	TRBV11-2	12	TRBJ2-7	.
AWSRLSVTDTQY	TRBV30	12	TRBJ2-3	.
AIRPDLASNEQF	TRBV10-3	12	TRBJ2-1	.
ASSYSTSGRSYEQY	TRBV6-5	14	TRBJ2-7	TRBD2
ASGGQGVGTDTQY	TRBV5-6	13	TRBJ2-3	TRBD1
ASSPGGETQY	TRBV6-5	10	TRBJ2-5	.
ASALAVGELF	TRBV12-5	10	TRBJ2-2	TRBD2
ASSQLPGQMWNEQF	TRBV4-2	14	TRBJ2-1	TRBD1
ASSSLDSSSTDTQY	TRBV11-2	14	TRBJ2-3	.
ASSYGGRVRGGYT	TRBV27	13	TRBJ1-2	.
ASSGRTSSSYEQY	TRBV2	13	TRBJ2-7	.
ASSRSSYEQY	TRBV7-2	10	TRBJ2-7	.
ASSGRENTEAF	TRBV9	11	TRBJ1-1	.
ASSSAGQGRDTQY	TRBV13	13	TRBJ2-3	TRBD1
ASSLSRRNYGYT	TRBV28	12	TRBJ1-2	.
ASSPYSGLSQETQY	TRBV7-8	14	TRBJ2-5	.
ASSQDRGHLENTEAF	TRBV4-3	15	TRBJ1-1	.
ASSIQGYEQY	TRBV19	10	TRBJ2-7	.
ASSPRRTDTQY	TRBV21-1	11	TRBJ2-3	.
ASSPGTSSLTGELF	TRBV7-3	14	TRBJ2-2	TRBD2
ASSAGTINEQF	TRBV7-8	11	TRBJ2-1	TRBD2
ASSLGQDYEQY	TRBV11-2	11	TRBJ2-7	TRBD1
SVAAGGSYNEQF	TRBV29-1	12	TRBJ2-1	TRBD2
ASSQVPGELF	TRBV4-3	10	TRBJ2-2	.
AWSVGQGDSPLH	TRBV30	12	TRBJ1-6	TRBD1
ASRPRTSGRAVQY	TRBV6-6	13	TRBJ2-7	TRBD2
ASSLTRVNEQF	TRBV7-9	11	TRBJ2-1	.
ATPQQDTQY	TRBV27	9	TRBJ2-3	.
ASSPVDLGPEAF	TRBV18	12	TRBJ1-1	.
ASSSRGSGTEAF	TRBV7-9	12	TRBJ1-1	TRBD1
ASSLTRQGNTGELF	TRBV9	14	TRBJ2-2	.
ASSMGLASLKPPPQF	TRBV19	15	TRBJ2-1	TRBD2
ASSQDFSWISYEQY	TRBV14	14	TRBJ2-7	.